This T cell receptor (beta chain) originates from a study of T cells after yellow fever vaccination. Turning to the study itself: Any fraction with a low cell number was prepared using SMART-Seq v4 Ultra Low Input. Study observations and caveats: Primary-vaccination clones mostly resurfaced post-booster (around 95% CD4, roughly 90% CD8).

This clonotype was observed a handful of times. The antigen is not known. One entry per CDR3 protein results from TCRdb running MiXCR on the 5' RACE reads. In the table there are 500,000 to 550,000 distinct CDR3 sequences, just over 20% of which are singletons. The sequencing used PBMCs, collected around 3 weeks after the first yellow fever vaccination. The sequence derives from a man between 18 and 35 years old who received the YFV17D yellow fever vaccine.

The DNA for the CDR3 is TGCGCCAGCAGCTCGAGTCTCGCGGAGGTCCAGTACTTC. This encodes CASSSSLAEVQYF. The chain joins TRBV5-1 to TRBJ2-5, with D possibly matching TRBD2 (5 bases). The CDR3 runs to 13 residues. Trimming cost V 3 bases and J 10 bases, with 16 bases left between them. CDR1 and CDR2 from the germline V gene are SGHRS and YFSETQ.